The rows below give T cell receptor beta chains drawn from one sample of a study of lymphopenia after photon versus proton radiotherapy. Sequencing used immunoSEQ multiplex PCR; TCRdb keeps in-frame clones, though not all of them. The sample yields just over 25,000 clones, more than 70% seen once. The specimen was peripheral blood, collected from a patient treated with photon-based radiotherapy. Source of these receptors: a man younger than 45 with gastric cancer. CDR3s include the opening cysteine and the closing phenylalanine or tryptophan. D genes are given only for firm matches. Rows may omit the clone size; those that give it use once, few, many or a size class.

>TRBV6-5|NA|TRBJ1-3|TRBD1
CATRDSGNTIYF
TGTGCCACCAGGGACAGTGGAAACACCATATATTTT
>TRBV7-3|few|TRBJ2-5|TRBD1
CASSLDREETQYF
TGTGCCAGCAGCCTCGACAGGGAAGAGACCCAGTACTTC
>TRBV11-3|NA|TRBJ2-7|NA
CASSSSYEQYF
TGTGCCAGCAGCTCCTCCTACGAGCAGTACTTC
>TRBV29-1|NA|TRBJ2-1|NA
CSVEDIHNEQFF
TGCAGCGTTGAAGACATTCACAATGAGCAGTTCTTC
>TRBV29-1|NA|TRBJ2-1|NA
CSVGGGSSYNEQFF
TGCAGCGTTGGAGGGGGTAGCTCCTACAATGAGCAGTTCTTC
>TRBV7-7|NA|TRBJ2-7|TRBD1
CASSFRQGSSYEQYF
TGTGCCAGCAGCTTCCGACAGGGGAGTTCCTACGAGCAGTACTTC
>TRBV2|NA|TRBJ2-2|TRBD1
CASRPRTGQVNTGELFF
TGTGCCAGCAGACCAAGGACAGGACAGGTGAACACCGGGGAGCTGTTTTTT
>TRBV2|NA|TRBJ2-7|TRBD1
CASRPGTGVYEQYF
TGTGCCAGCAGACCGGGGACAGGCGTTTACGAGCAGTACTTC
>TRBV19|NA|TRBJ2-3|TRBD1
CASRDRGGTDTQYF
TGTGCCAGTAGAGACAGGGGGGGGACAGATACGCAGTATTTT
>TRBV4-3|NA|TRBJ1-1|NA
CASSQDTGNTEAFF
TGCGCCAGCAGCCAAGATACGGGGAACACTGAAGCTTTCTTT
>TRBV5-1|NA|TRBJ2-2|NA
CASSTTNTGELFF
TGCGCCAGCAGCACCACGAACACCGGGGAGCTGTTTTTT
>TRBV5-1|NA|TRBJ1-1|NA
CASSDTAMLTEAFF
TGCGCCAGCAGCGATACTGCTATGTTAACTGAAGCTTTCTTT
>TRBV25-1|NA|TRBJ2-5|NA
CASSFFNLGETQYF
TGTGCCAGCAGTTTTTTCAACCTGGGGGAGACCCAGTACTTC
>TRBV9|NA|TRBJ2-3|NA
CASSVSGGSGTDTQYF
TGTGCCAGCAGCGTAAGCGGCGGGTCGGGGACTGATACGCAGTATTTT
>TRBV25-1|NA|TRBJ2-2|NA
CASSDLNTGELFF
TGTGCCAGCAGTGATTTGAACACCGGGGAGCTGTTTTTT
>TRBV19|NA|TRBJ2-4|NA
CASSTPGQGRENIQYF
TGTGCCAGTAGTACCCCCGGGCAGGGGCGGGAAAACATTCAGTACTTC
>TRBV6-1|NA|TRBJ1-1|NA
CASRPPGKSTEAFF
TGTGCCAGCAGACCTCCGGGCAAGAGCACTGAAGCTTTCTTT
>TRBV11-2|NA|TRBJ2-1|TRBD2
CASSLAGTSGALSIF
TGTGCCAGCAGCTTAGCCGGGACTAGCGGGGCCCTTTCAATCTTC
>TRBV28|NA|TRBJ1-6|NA
CASSIYFIGLNSPLHF
TGTGCCAGCAGTATTTATTTTATAGGATTAAATTCACCCCTCCACTTT
>TRBV15|NA|TRBJ1-1|NA
CATSRGSMNTEAFF
TGTGCCACCAGCAGAGGGTCAATGAACACTGAAGCTTTCTTT
>TRBV5-5|NA|TRBJ2-1|TRBD1
CASTGQGFLAYNEQFF
TGTGCCAGCACGGGACAGGGTTTCCTCGCCTACAATGAGCAGTTCTTC
>TRBV18|NA|TRBJ2-7|NA
CASSRQDAYEQYF
TGTGCCAGCTCACGACAGGACGCGTACGAGCAGTACTTC
>TRBV5-4|NA|TRBJ2-1|NA
CASSLGFDSRNEQFF
TGTGCCAGCAGCTTGGGATTCGACAGCCGAAATGAGCAGTTCTTC
>TRBV28|NA|TRBJ1-2|NA
CASSKITTGYGYTF
TGTGCCAGCAGCAAAATCACGACGGGGTACGGCTACACCTTC
>TRBV29-1|few|TRBJ2-5|NA
CSAGSPGNQETQYF
TGCAGCGCAGGATCACCGGGAAACCAAGAGACCCAGTACTTC
>TRBV7-9|NA|TRBJ1-6|NA
CASSLSNFNNSPLHF
TGTGCCAGCAGCCTCTCTAACTTTAATAATTCACCCCTCCACTTT
>TRBV6-1|NA|TRBJ1-2|NA
CASSEAWTNNYGYTF
TGTGCCAGCAGTGAAGCTTGGACAAATAACTATGGCTACACCTTC
>TRBV6-5|NA|TRBJ1-1|TRBD1
CASSPRGGEDTEAFF
TGTGCCAGCAGCCCCAGGGGGGGGGAGGACACTGAAGCTTTCTTT
>TRBV5-1|NA|TRBJ2-1|TRBD2
CASSLERLAGVNEQFF
TGCGCCAGCAGCTTGGAGCGTCTAGCGGGAGTCAATGAGCAGTTCTTC
>TRBV5-1|NA|TRBJ2-7|NA
CASSPTDAYEQYF
TGCGCCAGCAGCCCTACGGACGCCTACGAGCAGTACTTC
>TRBV25-1|NA|TRBJ1-6|NA
CASSENTGRLDSPLHF
TGTGCCAGCAGTGAAAACACCGGGCGGCTCGATTCACCCCTCCACTTT
>TRBV5-6|NA|TRBJ2-7|TRBD1
CASNHRRTGSYEQYF
TGTGCCAGCAACCATCGAAGGACAGGCTCCTACGAGCAGTACTTC
>TRBV11-3|NA|TRBJ2-2|NA
CASSLGMRTGELFF
TGTGCCAGCAGCTTAGGAATGAGAACCGGGGAGCTGTTTTTT
>TRBV10-3|NA|TRBJ1-5|NA
CATGIYTSNQPQHF
TGTGCCACTGGGATTTATACTAGCAATCAGCCCCAGCATTTT
>TRBV14|NA|TRBJ2-5|NA
CASSQFLAAETQYF
TGTGCCAGCAGCCAATTCCTCGCTGCGGAGACCCAGTACTTC
>TRBV11-1|NA|TRBJ2-1|TRBD2
CASNIRGEYSEQFF
TGTGCCAGCAACATTCGGGGGGAATACAGTGAGCAGTTCTTC
>TRBV6-1|NA|TRBJ1-1|NA
CASSVEINTEAFF
TGTGCCAGCAGTGTGGAGATTAACACTGAAGCTTTCTTT
>TRBV4-2|NA|TRBJ2-7|TRBD2
CASSQSEGTSGGAEQYF
TGTGCCAGCAGCCAATCCGAAGGGACTAGCGGGGGGGCCGAGCAGTACTTC
>TRBV5-1|NA|TRBJ1-2|TRBD1
CASSSGQVNYGYTF
TGCGCCAGCAGCTCGGGACAGGTTAACTATGGCTACACCTTC
>TRBV27|NA|TRBJ2-5|TRBD2
CASGLDQETQYF
TGTGCCAGCGGACTAGACCAAGAGACCCAGTACTTC
>TRBV28|NA|TRBJ2-3|NA
CASSLRGTSTDTQYF
TGTGCCAGCAGTTTACGCGGTACTAGCACAGATACGCAGTATTTT
>TRBV6-8|NA|TRBJ1-4|TRBD1
CASTYRDRYEKLFF
TGTGCCAGCACCTACCGGGACAGGTATGAAAAACTGTTTTTT
>TRBV4-1|NA|TRBJ1-6|TRBD1
CASSQDRGRDSGSPLHF
TGCGCCAGCAGCCAGGACAGGGGGCGGGATTCGGGTTCACCCCTCCACTTT
>TRBV6-1|NA|TRBJ1-5|NA
CASSEASDGWQPQHF
TGTGCCAGCAGTGAAGCTAGTGATGGCTGGCAGCCCCAGCATTTT
>TRBV5-1|NA|TRBJ1-3|NA
CASSLSGLENTIYF
TGCGCCAGCAGCTTATCCGGATTGGAAAACACCATATATTTT
>TRBV7-2|NA|TRBJ2-2|NA
CASSSQDSTTGELFF
TGTGCCAGCAGCTCCCAGGACAGTACCACCGGGGAGCTGTTTTTT
>TRBV9|NA|TRBJ2-7|TRBD1
CASSAFGTGPYEQYF
TGTGCCAGCAGCGCTTTTGGGACAGGACCCTACGAGCAGTACTTC
>TRBV4-1|NA|TRBJ2-3|TRBD2
CASSQVVAGAEGVADTQYF
TGCGCCAGCAGCCAAGTGGTTGCGGGAGCCGAGGGAGTGGCAGATACGCAGTATTTT
>TRBV19|NA|TRBJ1-2|NA
CASTPTLGTNRGYTF
TGTGCCAGTACCCCAACCCTAGGGACAAATCGGGGCTACACCTTC
>TRBV29-1|NA|TRBJ1-1|NA
CSVGGGDTEAFF
TGCAGCGTTGGAGGGGGAGACACTGAAGCTTTCTTT
>TRBV4-1|NA|TRBJ2-2|TRBD2
CASSQVGTSASGTGELFF
TGCGCCAGCAGCCAAGTGGGGACTAGCGCCTCGGGGACCGGGGAGCTGTTTTTT
>TRBV27|NA|TRBJ2-5|NA
CASSSTSLGQETQYF
TGTGCCAGCAGTTCCACGAGTTTGGGGCAAGAGACCCAGTACTTC
>TRBV27|NA|TRBJ2-3|TRBD2
CASSLTSGSTDTQYF
TGTGCCAGCAGTCTGACTAGCGGGAGCACAGATACGCAGTATTTT
>TRBV18|once|TRBJ2-3|TRBD1
CASSPGQGFGDTQYF
TGTGCCAGCTCGCCAGGACAGGGGTTCGGAGATACGCAGTATTTT
>TRBV7-9|NA|TRBJ1-1|NA
CASSLSAGLNTEAFF
TGTGCCAGCAGCTTGTCTGCCGGCCTGAACACTGAAGCTTTCTTT
>TRBV14|NA|TRBJ1-5|NA
CASSQDERQPQHF
TGTGCCAGCAGCCAAGATGAAAGACAGCCCCAGCATTTT
>TRBV6-5|NA|TRBJ2-1|NA
CASSRPRGEQFF
TGTGCCAGCAGCCGTCCTAGGGGTGAGCAGTTCTTC
>TRBV2|NA|TRBJ1-5|TRBD1
CASSPLFGQGSNQPQHF
TGTGCCAGCAGTCCTCTTTTTGGACAGGGTAGCAATCAGCCCCAGCATTTT